What follows describes a single TCR beta chain. Its cognate antigen is unknown. V gave up 5 bases and J gave up 6 bases, with 11 bases separating them. CDR1 is LNHNV, CDR2 YYDKDF, per germline (reference sequence). This CDR3 is 13 amino acids long. TCRdb passed the 5' RACE reads through MiXCR, listing each CDR3 protein once. The sample includes 510,000 or so distinct CDR3 sequences, less than 20% of them seen just once. The record originates from a study of T cells after yellow fever vaccination. Study-level results: Contamination of FACS-sorted repertoires by abundant clonotypes from the bulk population could occur.

Sequencing was performed on PBMCs, taken 15 days after the yellow fever booster vaccination. This chain links TRBV15 with TRBJ2-1; D perhaps matches TRBD2 (5 bases). The TCR was taken from a man younger than 45 who received the YFV17D yellow fever vaccine. In DNA, the CDR3 is TGTGCCACCAGCCCGGACTTCACCAATGAGCAGTTCTTC. It codes for CATSPDFTNEQFF.